Listed below are T cell receptor beta chains from one sample, sequenced in a study of Ad26.COV2.S vaccination and SARS-CoV-2 variants. Using immunoSEQ multiplex PCR, the repertoire was profiled, and TCRdb retains in-frame clones only, with some absent. This sample carries over 400,000 clones, 92% of them seen once, and the ten largest clones take 1.5% to 2%. The input for sequencing was peripheral blood, taken in a trial of Ad26.COV2.S vaccine versus placebo. All receptors derive from a person between 18 and 65 years old who received the Ad26.COV2.S COVID-19 vaccine or a placebo. CDR3s include the opening cysteine and the closing phenylalanine or tryptophan. A D gene is named only where the DNA matches it firmly. Not all rows give a size; the values are once, few, many and, for expanded clones, a class.

clone size,D gene,J gene,V gene,CDR3 protein,CDR3 DNA
NA,NA,TRBJ1-1,TRBV18,CASSPPSTKNTEAFF,TGTGCCAGCTCACCACCTTCAACCAAGAACACTGAAGCTTTCTTT
NA,TRBD1,TRBJ2-3,TRBV18,CASSPVQGYTDTQYF,TGTGCCAGCTCACCGGTACAGGGGTACACAGATACGCAGTATTTT
NA,NA,TRBJ2-5,TRBV4-1,CASSQDLWEETQYF,TGCGCCAGCAGCCAAGATCTCTGGGAAGAGACCCAGTACTTC
NA,NA,TRBJ1-2,TRBV28,CASSFRVGGYTF,TGTGCCAGCAGTTTCAGGGTTGGGGGCTACACCTTC
NA,TRBD2,TRBJ2-2,TRBV29-1,CSVEERGAHTGELFF,TGCAGCGTAGAAGAGCGGGGGGCTCACACCGGGGAGCTGTTTTTT
once,TRBD1,TRBJ1-2,TRBV5-1,CASSQGGLSYGYTF,TGCGCCAGCAGCCAAGGGGGCCTATCCTATGGCTACACCTTC
NA,TRBD2,TRBJ2-1,TRBV27,CASSLLGLAPNEQFF,TGTGCCAGCAGTTTACTGGGACTAGCCCCCAATGAGCAGTTCTTC
NA,TRBD2,TRBJ2-5,TRBV7-2,CASSLYRASGQETQYF,TGTGCCAGCAGCTTATATCGGGCTAGCGGGCAAGAGACCCAGTACTTC
NA,NA,TRBJ1-5,TRBV6-6,CASSSGTKTVLQPQHF,TGTGCCAGCAGTTCAGGGACGAAGACAGTCTTGCAGCCCCAGCATTTT
NA,NA,TRBJ1-6,TRBV5-1,CASSLVGSSTLHF,TGCGCCAGCAGCTTGGTGGGTAGCTCGACCCTCCACTTT
few,NA,TRBJ2-1,TRBV18,CASSPQGIGVYNEQFF,TGTGCCAGCTCACCACAGGGGATCGGGGTCTACAATGAGCAGTTCTTC
NA,NA,TRBJ2-3,TRBV21-1,CASSTRTSGGRLTDTQYF,TGTGCCAGCAGCACCCGAACTAGCGGGGGTAGATTAACAGATACGCAGTATTTT
NA,NA,TRBJ2-3,TRBV28,CASSIQGRGTDTQYF,TGTGCCAGCAGCATACAGGGACGAGGCACAGATACGCAGTATTTT
NA,NA,TRBJ1-1,TRBV18,CASSQLQGPHRGEAFF,TGTGCCAGCTCGCAACTCCAGGGACCTCATAGAGGGGAAGCTTTCTTT
NA,TRBD2,TRBJ2-7,TRBV10-3,CAILRDYPSDEQYF,TGTGCCATCTTACGGGACTACCCCTCGGACGAGCAGTACTTC
NA,NA,TRBJ1-6,TRBV18,CASSPSSSYNSPLHF,TGTGCCAGCTCACCCTCGAGCTCCTATAATTCACCCCTCCACTTT
NA,TRBD1,TRBJ1-1,TRBV19,CASSRQGTEYTEAFF,TGTGCCAGTAGCCGACAGGGTACGGAGTACACTGAAGCTTTCTTT
NA,NA,TRBJ1-2,TRBV10-3,CAISESASGNYGYTF,TGTGCCATCAGTGAGTCGGCGTCCGGGAACTATGGCTACACCTTC
NA,NA,TRBJ2-7,TRBV5-6,CASSQILQGAYEQYF,TGTGCCAGCAGCCAAATCCTACAGGGCGCCTACGAGCAGTACTTC
few,NA,TRBJ1-3,TRBV30,CAWSVDSGNTIYF,TGTGCCTGGAGTGTGGACAGTGGAAACACCATATATTTT
NA,NA,TRBJ1-5,TRBV9,CASSVGGMGNQPQHF,TGTGCCAGCAGCGTAGGAGGAATGGGGAATCAGCCCCAGCATTTT
NA,TRBD1,TRBJ1-2,TRBV7-2,CASSFGAGTGDGYTF,TGTGCCAGCAGCTTTGGCGCCGGGACAGGGGATGGCTACACCTTC
once,NA,TRBJ1-2,TRBV10-2,CASSATSNYGYTF,TGCGCCAGCAGTGCTACAAGCAATTATGGCTACACCTTC
NA,NA,TRBJ1-5,TRBV5-4,CASSMEALGAQHF,TGTGCCAGCAGCATGGAGGCCCTTGGTGCTCAGCATTTT
NA,TRBD1,TRBJ2-3,TRBV12-3/TRBV12-4,CASSWDSITQYF,TGTGCCAGCAGTTGGGACAGCATTACGCAGTATTTT
NA,TRBD2,TRBJ2-7,TRBV5-1,CASSSGLAGDSSYEQYF,TGCGCCAGCAGCTCGGGACTAGCGGGGGACAGCTCCTACGAGCAGTACTTC
NA,TRBD1,TRBJ2-7,TRBV6-5,CASTGQVKRSEQYF,TGTGCCAGCACCGGACAGGTTAAGCGTTCCGAGCAGTACTTC
NA,TRBD1,TRBJ1-2,TRBV6-1,CASSEETGTFNYGYTF,TGTGCCAGCAGTGAAGAGACAGGGACTTTTAACTATGGCTACACCTTC
NA,NA,TRBJ1-3,TRBV2,CASKGTDGNTIYF,TGTGCCAGCAAAGGGACGGATGGAAACACCATATATTTT
NA,NA,TRBJ2-1,TRBV6-6,CASTGRDSTNEQFF,TGTGCCAGCACGGGTCGGGACTCGACAAATGAGCAGTTCTTC
NA,NA,TRBJ2-7,TRBV4-1,CASSLGQGGEQYF,TGCGCCAGCAGCCTAGGACAGGGAGGGGAGCAGTACTTC
NA,TRBD2,TRBJ2-1,TRBV28,CASSPAALAGLNEQFF,TGTGCCAGCAGTCCCGCAGCTCTAGCGGGGTTAAATGAGCAGTTCTTC
NA,NA,TRBJ2-3,TRBV19,CASSTGGSTDTQYF,TGTGCCAGTAGTACAGGGGGGAGCACAGATACGCAGTATTTT
NA,NA,TRBJ2-4,TRBV12-3/TRBV12-4,CASSLGSKNIQYF,TGTGCCAGCAGTTTGGGTTCCAAAAACATTCAGTACTTC
NA,NA,TRBJ2-3,TRBV7-2,CASSHSYATDTQYF,TGTGCCAGCAGCCATAGTTACGCCACAGATACGCAGTATTTT
NA,TRBD2,TRBJ2-2,TRBV11-3,CASSPGVAGAPNTGELFF,TGTGCCAGCAGCCCCGGGGTAGCGGGGGCCCCGAACACCGGGGAGCTGTTTTTT
NA,NA,TRBJ2-1,TRBV11-2,CASSFPAAQPGEQFF,TGTGCCAGCAGCTTTCCCGCCGCTCAACCCGGCGAGCAGTTCTTC
NA,TRBD1,TRBJ2-3,TRBV30,CAWSVGQGVTDTQYF,TGTGCCTGGAGTGTGGGACAGGGGGTCACAGATACGCAGTATTTT
NA,NA,TRBJ2-7,TRBV12-3/TRBV12-4,CATGSGFNEQYF,TGTGCCACGGGTTCGGGTTTTAACGAGCAGTACTTC
once,NA,TRBJ1-1,TRBV6-5,CASSVLFWGTEAFF,TGTGCCAGCAGCGTCCTGTTCTGGGGCACTGAAGCTTTCTTT
NA,NA,TRBJ1-6,TRBV7-2,CASSTGPNSPLHF,TGTGCCAGCAGCACGGGACCTAATTCACCCCTCCACTTT
NA,TRBD1,TRBJ1-6,TRBV25-1,CASSQGAGANSPLHF,TGTGCCAGCAGTCAGGGGGCGGGGGCTAATTCACCCCTCCACTTT
NA,NA,TRBJ1-1,TRBV7-9,CASSPSAPTGTEAFF,TGTGCCAGCAGCCCCTCGGCCCCGACGGGCACTGAAGCTTTCTTT
NA,TRBD1,TRBJ1-3,TRBV5-8,CASSADVGTGGNTIYF,TGTGCCAGCAGCGCGGACGTAGGGACAGGTGGAAACACCATATATTTT
NA,NA,TRBJ1-2,TRBV19,CASSAGRRQANYGYTF,TGTGCCAGTAGTGCCGGCCGGAGACAGGCAAACTATGGCTACACCTTC
NA,NA,TRBJ2-7,TRBV6-5,CASSYSSDSYEQYF,TGTGCCAGCAGTTACTCGTCGGACTCCTACGAGCAGTACTTC
NA,NA,TRBJ2-1,TRBV4-3,CASSQDPGSGAIYNEQFF,TGCGCCAGCAGCCAAGATCCTGGCTCGGGGGCCATCTACAATGAGCAGTTCTTC